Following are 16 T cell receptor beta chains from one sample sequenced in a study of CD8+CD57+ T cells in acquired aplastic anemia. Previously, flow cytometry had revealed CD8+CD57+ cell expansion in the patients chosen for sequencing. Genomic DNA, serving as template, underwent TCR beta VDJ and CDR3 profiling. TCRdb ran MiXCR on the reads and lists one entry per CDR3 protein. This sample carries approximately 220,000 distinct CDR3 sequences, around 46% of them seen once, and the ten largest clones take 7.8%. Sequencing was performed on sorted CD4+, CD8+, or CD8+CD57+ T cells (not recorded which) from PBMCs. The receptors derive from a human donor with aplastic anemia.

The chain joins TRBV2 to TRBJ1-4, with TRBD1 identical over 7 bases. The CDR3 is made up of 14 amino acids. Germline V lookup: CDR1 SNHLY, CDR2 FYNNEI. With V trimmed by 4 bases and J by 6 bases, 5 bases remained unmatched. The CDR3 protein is CASSGQGGYEKLFF. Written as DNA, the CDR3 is TGTGCCAGCAGTGGACAGGGAGGTTATGAAAAACTGTTTTTT.

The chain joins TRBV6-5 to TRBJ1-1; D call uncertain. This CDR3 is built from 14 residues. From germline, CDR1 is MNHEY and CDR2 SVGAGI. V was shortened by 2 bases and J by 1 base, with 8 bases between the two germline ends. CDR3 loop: CASSYKQRNTEAFF. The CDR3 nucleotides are TGTGCCAGCAGTTACAAACAGAGGAACACTGAAGCTTTCTTT.

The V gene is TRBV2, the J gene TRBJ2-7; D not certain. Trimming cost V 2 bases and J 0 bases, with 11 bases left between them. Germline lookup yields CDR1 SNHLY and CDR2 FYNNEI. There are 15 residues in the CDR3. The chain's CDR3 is CASSESRSSSYEQYF. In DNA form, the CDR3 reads TGTGCCAGCAGTGAAAGTAGGTCGAGCTCCTACGAGCAGTACTTC.

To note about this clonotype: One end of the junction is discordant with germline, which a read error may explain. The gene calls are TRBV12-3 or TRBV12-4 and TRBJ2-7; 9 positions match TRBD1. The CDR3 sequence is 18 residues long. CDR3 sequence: CASSLAGSPRQGVDEQYF. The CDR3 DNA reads TGTGCCAGCAGCTTAGCGGGCAGCCCCCGACAGGGGGTCGACGAGCAGTACTTC.

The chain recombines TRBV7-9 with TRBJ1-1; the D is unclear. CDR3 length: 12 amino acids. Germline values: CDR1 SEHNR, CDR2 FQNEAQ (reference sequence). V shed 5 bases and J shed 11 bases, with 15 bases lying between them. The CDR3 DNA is TGTGCCAGCAGCCTCGGACTAACCAATGCTTTCTTT. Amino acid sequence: CASSLGLTNAFF.

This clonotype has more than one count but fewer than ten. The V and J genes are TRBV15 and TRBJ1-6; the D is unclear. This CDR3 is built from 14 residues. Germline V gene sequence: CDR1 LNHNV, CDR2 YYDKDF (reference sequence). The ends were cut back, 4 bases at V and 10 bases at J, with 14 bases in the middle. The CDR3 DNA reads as TGTGCCACCAGCATAGCTTCGGCTGGATCACCCCTCCACTTT. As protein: CATSIASAGSPLHF.

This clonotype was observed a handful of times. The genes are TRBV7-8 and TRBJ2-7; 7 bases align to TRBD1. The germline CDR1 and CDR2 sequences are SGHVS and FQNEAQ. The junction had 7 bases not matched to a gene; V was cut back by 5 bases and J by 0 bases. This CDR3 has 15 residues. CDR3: CASSPRQGPSYEQYF. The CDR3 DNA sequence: TGTGCCAGCAGCCCTCGACAGGGCCCCTCCTACGAGCAGTACTTC.

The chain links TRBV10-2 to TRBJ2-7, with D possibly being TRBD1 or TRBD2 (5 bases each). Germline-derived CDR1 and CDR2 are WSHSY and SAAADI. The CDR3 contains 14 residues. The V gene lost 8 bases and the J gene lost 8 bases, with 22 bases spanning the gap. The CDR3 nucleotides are TGCGCCAGCGTAGAGGGCAGGGTAGAGGACAAGCAGTACTTC. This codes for CASVEGRVEDKQYF.

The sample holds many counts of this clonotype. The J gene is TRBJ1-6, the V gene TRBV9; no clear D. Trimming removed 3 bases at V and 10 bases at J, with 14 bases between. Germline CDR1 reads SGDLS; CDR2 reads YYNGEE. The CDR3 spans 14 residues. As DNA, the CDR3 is TGTGCCAGCAGCGCGCCCGGAGCTCAATCACCCCTCCACTTT. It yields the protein CASSAPGAQSPLHF. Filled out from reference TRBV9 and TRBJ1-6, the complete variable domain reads DSGVTQTPKHLITATGQRVTLRCSPRSGDLSVYWYQQSLDQGLQFLIQYYNGEERAKGNILERFSAQQFPDLHSELNLSSLELGDSALYFCASSAPGAQSPLHFGNGTRLTVT.

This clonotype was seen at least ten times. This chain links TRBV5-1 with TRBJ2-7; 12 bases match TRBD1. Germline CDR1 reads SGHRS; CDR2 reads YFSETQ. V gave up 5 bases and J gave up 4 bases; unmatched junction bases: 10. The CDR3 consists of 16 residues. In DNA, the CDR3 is TGCGCCAGCAGTCCCGGGACAGGGGGCCTGGTTTACGAGCAGTACTTC. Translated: CASSPGTGGLVYEQYF.

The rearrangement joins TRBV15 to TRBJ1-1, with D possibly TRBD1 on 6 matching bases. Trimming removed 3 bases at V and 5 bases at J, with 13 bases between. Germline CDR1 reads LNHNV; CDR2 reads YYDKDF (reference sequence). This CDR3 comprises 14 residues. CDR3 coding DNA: TGTGCCACCAGCAGCCAAGAGGGGGGGACTGAAGCTTTCTTT. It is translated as CATSSQEGGTEAFF.

CDR3 amino acids: CASSLFRGGTEAFF. CDR3 nucleotides: TGCGCCAGCAGCTTGTTCCGCGGCGGCACTGAAGCTTTCTTT. The chain employs TRBV5-1 and TRBJ1-1; D remains ambiguous. The CDR3 runs to 14 residues. V was trimmed by 1 base and J by 4 bases, leaving 11 bases between them. Germline CDR1 reads SGHRS; CDR2 reads YFSETQ.

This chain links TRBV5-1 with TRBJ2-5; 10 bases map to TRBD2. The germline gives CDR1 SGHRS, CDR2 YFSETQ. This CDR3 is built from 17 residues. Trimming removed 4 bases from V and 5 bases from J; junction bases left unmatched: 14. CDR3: CASSQGSGRPQGETQYF. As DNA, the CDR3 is TGCGCCAGCAGCCAGGGTAGCGGGAGGCCTCAGGGGGAGACCCAGTACTTC.

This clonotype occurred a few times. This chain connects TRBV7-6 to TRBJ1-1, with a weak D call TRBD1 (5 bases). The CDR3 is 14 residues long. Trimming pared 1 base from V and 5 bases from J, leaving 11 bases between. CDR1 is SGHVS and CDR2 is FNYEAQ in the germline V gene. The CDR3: CASSLGGGETEAFF. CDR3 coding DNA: TGTGCCAGCAGCTTAGGGGGAGGGGAAACTGAAGCTTTCTTT.

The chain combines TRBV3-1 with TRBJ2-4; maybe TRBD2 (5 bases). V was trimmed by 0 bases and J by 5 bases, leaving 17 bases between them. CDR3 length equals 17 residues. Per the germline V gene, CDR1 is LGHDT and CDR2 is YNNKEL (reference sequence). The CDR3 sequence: CASSQDTSLTPQNIQYF. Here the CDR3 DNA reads TGTGCCAGCAGCCAAGATACTAGTCTAACCCCCCAAAACATTCAGTACTTC.

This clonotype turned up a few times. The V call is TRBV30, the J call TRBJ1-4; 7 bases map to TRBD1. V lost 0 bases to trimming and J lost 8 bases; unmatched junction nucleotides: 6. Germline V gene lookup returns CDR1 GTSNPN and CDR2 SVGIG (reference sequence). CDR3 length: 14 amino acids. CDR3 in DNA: TGTGCCTGGAGTGTAGGGCAGGGGGGGGAAAAACTGTTTTTT. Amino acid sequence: CAWSVGQGGEKLFF.